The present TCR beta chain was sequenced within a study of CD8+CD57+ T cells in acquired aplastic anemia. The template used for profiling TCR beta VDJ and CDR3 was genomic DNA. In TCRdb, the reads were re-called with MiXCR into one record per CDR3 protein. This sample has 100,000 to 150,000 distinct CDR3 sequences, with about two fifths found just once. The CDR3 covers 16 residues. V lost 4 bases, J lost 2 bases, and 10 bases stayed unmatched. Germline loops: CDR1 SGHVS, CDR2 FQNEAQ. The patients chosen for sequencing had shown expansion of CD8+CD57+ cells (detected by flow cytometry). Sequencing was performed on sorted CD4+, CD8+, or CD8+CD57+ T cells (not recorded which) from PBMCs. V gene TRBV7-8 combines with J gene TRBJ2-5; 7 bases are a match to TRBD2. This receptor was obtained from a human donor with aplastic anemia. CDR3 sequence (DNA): TGTGCCAGCAGCTCCCCTAGTGGCGGGGGACAAGAGACCCAGTACTTC. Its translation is CASSSPSGGGQETQYF.